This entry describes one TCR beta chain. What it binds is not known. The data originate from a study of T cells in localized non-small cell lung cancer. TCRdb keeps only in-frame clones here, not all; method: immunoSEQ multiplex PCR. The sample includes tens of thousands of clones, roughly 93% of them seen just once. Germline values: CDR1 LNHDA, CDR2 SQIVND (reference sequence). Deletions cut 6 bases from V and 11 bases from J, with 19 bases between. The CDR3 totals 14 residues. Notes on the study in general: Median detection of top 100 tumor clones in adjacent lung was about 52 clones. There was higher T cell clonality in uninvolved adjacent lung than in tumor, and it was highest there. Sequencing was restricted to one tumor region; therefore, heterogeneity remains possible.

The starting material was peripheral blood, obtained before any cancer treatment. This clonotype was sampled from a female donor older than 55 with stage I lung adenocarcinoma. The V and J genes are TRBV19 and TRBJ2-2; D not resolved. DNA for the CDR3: TGTGCCAGTAGCCAGACGGACCGACGTGGAGAGCTGTTTTTT. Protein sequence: CASSQTDRRGELFF.